The next 5 T cell receptor beta chains were all read from a single sample in a study of blood T cell repertoires in COVID-19. This table comes from immunoSEQ multiplex PCR, and its TCRdb copy is limited to in-frame clones, with some not included. The sample lists some 150,000 clones, 65% to 90% occurring once. The sequenced sample consisted of peripheral blood. These receptors all come from a woman in her forties or fifties with acute or convalescent COVID-19.

This clone was counted only a few times. The V and J genes are TRBV28 and TRBJ2-7; tentatively, D is TRBD1 (6 bases). The germline CDR1 and CDR2 sequences are MDHEN and SYDVKM. The CDR3 spans 21 residues. Trimming cost V 4 bases and J 6 bases, with 37 bases left between them. CDR3 in DNA: TGTGCCAGCAGTTATTCGAGTCTGTTCGGGACAAACTACCTGACTGGTCCCGAGCAGTACTTC. Translated, it gives CASSYSSLFGTNYLTGPEQYF.

The chain carries TRBV18 and TRBJ2-7, with 8 nucleotides matching TRBD1. Germline CDR1 is KGHSH and CDR2 is LQKENI. After removal of 0 bases from V and 2 bases from J, the junction contained 3 bases not matched to a gene. CDR3 length: 15 residues. CDR3 loop: CASSPPGQEPYEQYF. CDR3 coding DNA: TGTGCCAGCTCACCACCGGGACAGGAACCCTACGAGCAGTACTTC. Full variable domain (outside the CDR3, taken from reference TRBV18 and TRBJ2-7): NAGVMQNPRHLVRRRGQEARLRCSPMKGHSHVYWYRQLPEEGLKFMVYLQKENIIDESGMPKERFSAEFPKEGPSILRIQQVVRGDSAAYFCASSPPGQEPYEQYFGPGTRLTVT.

J is TRBJ1-1 and V is TRBV5-6, with D perhaps matching TRBD1 (5 bases). The germline gives CDR1 SGHDT, CDR2 YYEEEE. Trimming took off 3 bases at V and 11 bases at J, with 26 bases between the two ends. CDR3 length equals 16 residues. The CDR3 spells CASSSITGLHHLGAFF. The CDR3 DNA reads TGTGCCAGCAGCTCGATCACGGGACTCCATCATTTGGGGGCTTTCTTT.

The chain recombines TRBV19 with TRBJ1-1; 10 bases agree with TRBD1. CDR3 length: 14 residues. The J segment lost 2 bases and the V segment lost 6 bases, leaving 3 bases of the junction unmatched. Germline CDR1 and CDR2: LNHDA and SQIVND (reference sequence). The CDR3 here is CASRTGGGNTEAFF. CDR3 in DNA: TGTGCCAGTAGGACAGGGGGCGGAAACACTGAAGCTTTCTTT.

This clone appeared a single time. The CDR3 nucleotides are TGTGCCAGCAGCGAGACAGGGAGCTATGGCTACACCTTC. Its protein product is CASSETGSYGYTF. This chain uses TRBV9 with TRBJ1-2; TRBD1 aligns across 7 bases. There are 13 residues in the CDR3. Germline CDR1 reads SGDLS; CDR2 reads YYNGEE. Trimming at V came to 3 bases and at J to 4 bases, leaving 3 bases not matched to a gene.